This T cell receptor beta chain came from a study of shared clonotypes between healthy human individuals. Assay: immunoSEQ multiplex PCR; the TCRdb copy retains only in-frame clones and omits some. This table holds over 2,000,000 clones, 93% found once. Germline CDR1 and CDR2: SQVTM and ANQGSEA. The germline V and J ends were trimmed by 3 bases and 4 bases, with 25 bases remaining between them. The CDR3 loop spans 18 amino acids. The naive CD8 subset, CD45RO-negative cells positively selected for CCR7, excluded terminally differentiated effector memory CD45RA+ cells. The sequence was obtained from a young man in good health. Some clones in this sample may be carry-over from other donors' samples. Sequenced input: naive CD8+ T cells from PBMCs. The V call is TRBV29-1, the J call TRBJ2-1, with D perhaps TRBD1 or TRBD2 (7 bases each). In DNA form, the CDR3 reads TGCAGCGTTGATGTACAGGGGAATACTCGGGACTATTACAATGAGCAGTTCTTC. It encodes CSVDVQGNTRDYYNEQFF.